This TCR beta chain was profiled in a study of blood T cell repertoires in COVID-19. Study-level background: The samples span acute and convalescent COVID-19 from the United States, Italy and Spain.

Across about two dozen US areas, participants ranged in age from roughly 18 to 89 years. Donors were grouped by their self-reported clinical history. The method was immunoSEQ multiplex PCR; TCRdb's version includes in-frame clones alone and lacks a portion of them. The sample consists of approximately 150,000 clones, roughly 90% of them appearing once. The CDR3 totals 13 residues. Trimming took 2 bases from V and 9 from J, leaving 8 bases between them. Looked up from germline, CDR1 is MRHNA and CDR2 is SNTAGT. The chain carries TRBV6-4 and TRBJ1-6; D unresolved. Sequencing was performed on PBMCs or T cells enriched from blood (not recorded which). The clonotype was recovered from a woman between 40 and 55 years old who had been exposed to COVID-19. The CDR3: CASSDEGGSPLHF. The DNA of the CDR3 is TGTGCCAGCAGTGACGAGGGTGGTTCACCCCTCCACTTT.